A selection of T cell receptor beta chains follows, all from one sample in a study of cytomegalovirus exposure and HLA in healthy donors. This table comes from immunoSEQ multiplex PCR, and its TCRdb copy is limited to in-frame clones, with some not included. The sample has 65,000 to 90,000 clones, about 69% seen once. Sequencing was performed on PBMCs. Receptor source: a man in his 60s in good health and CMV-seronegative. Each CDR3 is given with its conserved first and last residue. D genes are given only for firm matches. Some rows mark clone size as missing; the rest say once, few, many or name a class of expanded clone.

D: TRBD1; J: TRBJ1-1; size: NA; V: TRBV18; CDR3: CASSQGVNTEAFF; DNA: TGTGCCAGCTCCCAGGGGGTGAACACTGAAGCTTTCTTT
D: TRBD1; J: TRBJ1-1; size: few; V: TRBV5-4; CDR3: CASSHDRANEAFF; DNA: TGTGCCAGCAGCCACGACAGGGCCAATGAAGCTTTCTTT
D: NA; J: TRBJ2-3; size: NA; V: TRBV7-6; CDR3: CASSLAPTGSTDTQYF; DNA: TGTGCCAGCAGCTTAGCCCCGACTGGAAGCACAGATACGCAGTATTTT
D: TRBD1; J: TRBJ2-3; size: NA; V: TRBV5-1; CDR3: CASSLGQGGDTQYF; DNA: TGCGCCAGCAGCTTGGGACAGGGGGGAGATACGCAGTATTTT
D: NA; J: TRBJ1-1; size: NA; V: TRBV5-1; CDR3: CASSHHRALNTEAFF; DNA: TGCGCCAGCAGCCATCATCGTGCGTTGAACACTGAAGCTTTCTTT
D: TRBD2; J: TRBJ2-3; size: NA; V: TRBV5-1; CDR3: CASSSSGLADGDTQYF; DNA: TGCGCCAGCAGCTCGTCGGGACTAGCGGACGGCGATACGCAGTATTTT
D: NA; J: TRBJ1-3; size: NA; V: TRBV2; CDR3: CASRAVRGNTIYF; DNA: TGTGCCAGCAGAGCGGTACGGGGAAACACCATATATTTT
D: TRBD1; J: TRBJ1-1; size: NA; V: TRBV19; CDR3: CASSPGQGDTEAFF; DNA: TGTGCCAGTAGTCCCGGACAGGGGGACACTGAAGCTTTCTTT
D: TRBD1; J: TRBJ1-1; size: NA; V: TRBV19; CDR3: CASSIRQGNTEAFF; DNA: TGTGCCAGTAGTATCCGACAGGGGAACACTGAAGCTTTCTTT
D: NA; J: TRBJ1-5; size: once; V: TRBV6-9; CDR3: CASSSWAFHQPQHF; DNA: TGTGCCAGCAGTTCGTGGGCCTTTCATCAGCCCCAGCATTTT